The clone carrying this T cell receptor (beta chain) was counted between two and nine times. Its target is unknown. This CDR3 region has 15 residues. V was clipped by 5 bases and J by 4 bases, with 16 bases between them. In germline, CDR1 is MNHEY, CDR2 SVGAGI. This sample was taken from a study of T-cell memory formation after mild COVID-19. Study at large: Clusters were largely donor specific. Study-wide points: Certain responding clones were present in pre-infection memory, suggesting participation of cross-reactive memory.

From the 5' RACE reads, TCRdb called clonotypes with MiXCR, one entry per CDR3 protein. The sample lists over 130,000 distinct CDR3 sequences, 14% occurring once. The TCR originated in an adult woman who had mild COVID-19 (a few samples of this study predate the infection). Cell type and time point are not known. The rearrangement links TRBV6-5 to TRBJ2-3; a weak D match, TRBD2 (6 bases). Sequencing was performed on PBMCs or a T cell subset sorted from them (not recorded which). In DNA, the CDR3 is TGTGCCAGCAGTAAGACTGGAGGGATGGCAGATACGCAGTATTTT. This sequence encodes CASSKTGGMADTQYF.